The source of this T cell receptor (beta chain) is a study of spatial heterogeneity in lung cancer. Study overall: Beta-chain sequences consistently outnumbered alpha-chain sequences in detection.

MiXCR, run by TCRdb on the 5' RACE reads, gives a single entry per CDR3 protein. The sample shows 8,000 or so distinct CDR3 sequences, 15% to 17% of them seen only once. Indicated time point: sample taken at primary tumor resection. The donors were approximately 70 patients with non-small cell lung cancer that was early-stage and untreated. Unsorted tumor, nontumor lung tissue or cryopreserved PBMC supplied the whole RNA. Sequencing used normal lung tissue next to the tumor, obtained at surgery. This TCR was recovered from a male donor with early-stage non-small cell lung cancer.

For the CDR3, the DNA is TGTGCCAGTAGTCCCGGGACGACGAACACCGGGGAGCTGTTTTTT. It yields the protein CASSPGTTNTGELFF. The chain has TRBV19 and TRBJ2-2, with D tentatively TRBD1 or TRBD2 (5 bases each). Trimming stripped 5 bases from V and 0 bases from J, with 10 bases between. The CDR3 extends over 15 amino acids. Germline CDR1 LNHDA, CDR2 SQIVND (reference sequence).